The clone carrying this T cell receptor (beta chain) showed up just a few times. V trimming: 5 bases; J trimming: 4 bases; junction bases outside the gene matches: 11. Germline assignment: CDR1 SGHAT and CDR2 FQNNGV. The CDR3 totals 17 residues. This sample was included in a study of T-cell reconstitution after alpha-beta-depleted transplantation in children. Molecular barcoding with unique molecular identifiers was used for the TCRbeta library. TCRdb used MiXCR to reprocess the PCR reads, holding one entry per CDR3 protein. The sample lists about 250,000 distinct CDR3 sequences, under 30% occurring once.

The clonotype comes from a female patient aged 2 to 10 who had a stem cell transplant for congenital amegakaryocytic thrombocytopenia, so the T cells may come from the graft donor. Sequencing was performed on PBMCs, mostly from graft donor cells, taken 360 days after TCRalphabeta/CD19-depleted stem cell transplant. J is TRBJ2-1 and V is TRBV11-2, with 10 bases matching TRBD2. CDR3 DNA: TGTGCCAGCAGCCTGCAGATCCCTAGCGGGAGTTACAATGAGCAGTTCTTC. Translating gives CASSLQIPSGSYNEQFF. Full variable domain (rest looked up from reference TRBV11-2 and TRBJ2-1): EAGVAQSPRYKIIEKRQSVAFWCNPISGHATLYWYQQILGQGPKLLIQFQNNGVVDDSQLPKDRFSAERLKGVDSTLKIQPAKLEDSAVYLCASSLQIPSGSYNEQFFGPGTRLTVL.